This T cell receptor beta chain is from a study of early T cells in non-severe SARS-CoV-2 infection. About this clonotype: Its ends do not fully match the called genes, so a read error is possible.

Attachment of unique molecular identifiers to individual cDNA molecules was performed. TCRdb re-called the 5' RACE reads with MiXCR, one entry per CDR3 protein. The sample lists tens of thousands of distinct CDR3 sequences; roughly 7.7% were seen once. CDR1 is SGHRS and CDR2 is YFSETQ in the germline V gene. The CDR3 consists of 15 residues. Sequenced sample: whole blood. This sequence originates from an adult who was a healthcare worker with PCR-confirmed SARS-CoV-2 infection or an uninfected control (not recorded which). The chain couples TRBV5-1 to TRBJ2-1, with 10 bases aligning to TRBD2. The DNA for the CDR3 is TGCGCCAGCAACTTGGGACTAGCGAGAAACAATGATCAGTTCTTC. Its translation is CASNLGLARNNDQFF.